This T cell receptor beta chain is drawn from a study of regulatory T cells in long-lasting Graves disease. The TCR beta library used iRepertoire HTBI primers with Arm-PCR amplification of CDR3. MiXCR was run by TCRdb on the multiplex PCR reads, yielding one entry per CDR3 protein. This table has 440,000 or so distinct CDR3 sequences, about 17% appearing once. A word on this clonotype: This sequence may be a read error, since a much larger clone differs from it by one base.

The CDR3 covers 16 residues. V lost 4 bases and J 4 bases, leaving 17 bases between the germline ends. Specified time point: newly diagnosed GD, antithyroid drugs for less than 3 months. PBMC RNA was the source of the TCR library. These same records also appear under a second study, on T cells in Graves' hyperthyroidism and ophthalmopathy.

The clonotype originates from a woman in her twenties or thirties with Graves disease. The sample here was peripheral blood mononuclear cells (PBMCs), taken at new diagnosis, from a patient treated with antithyroid drugs. The J gene is TRBJ2-1, the V gene TRBV12-3 or TRBV12-4; tentative D call: TRBD2 (6 bases). CDR3 DNA sequence: TGTGCCAGCAGTTCCCCTAGCGTGAGAGGATACAATGAGCAGTTCTTC. Encoded protein: CASSSPSVRGYNEQFF.